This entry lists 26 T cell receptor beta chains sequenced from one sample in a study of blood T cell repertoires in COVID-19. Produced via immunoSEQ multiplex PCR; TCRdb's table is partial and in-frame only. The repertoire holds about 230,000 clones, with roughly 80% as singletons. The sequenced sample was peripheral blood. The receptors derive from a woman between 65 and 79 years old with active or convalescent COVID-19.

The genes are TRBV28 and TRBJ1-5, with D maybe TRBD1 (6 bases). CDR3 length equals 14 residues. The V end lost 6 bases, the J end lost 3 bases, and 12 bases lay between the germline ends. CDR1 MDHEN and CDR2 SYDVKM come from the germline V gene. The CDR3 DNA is TGTGCCAGCAGCTCAGGGGCGAACAATCAGCCCCAGCATTTT. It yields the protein CASSSGANNQPQHF. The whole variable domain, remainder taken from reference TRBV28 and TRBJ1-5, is DVKVTQSSRYLVKRTGEKVFLECVQDMDHENMFWYRQDPGLGLRLIYFSYDVKMKEKGDIPEGYSVSREKKERFSLILESASTNQTSMYLCASSSGANNQPQHFGDGTRLSIL.

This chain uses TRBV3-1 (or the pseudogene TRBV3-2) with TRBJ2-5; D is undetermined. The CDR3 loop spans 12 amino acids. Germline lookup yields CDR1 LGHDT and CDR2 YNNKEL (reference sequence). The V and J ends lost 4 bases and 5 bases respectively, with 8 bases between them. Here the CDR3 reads CASSLTMETQYF. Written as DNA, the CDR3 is TGTGCCAGCAGCCTAACTATGGAGACCCAGTACTTC.

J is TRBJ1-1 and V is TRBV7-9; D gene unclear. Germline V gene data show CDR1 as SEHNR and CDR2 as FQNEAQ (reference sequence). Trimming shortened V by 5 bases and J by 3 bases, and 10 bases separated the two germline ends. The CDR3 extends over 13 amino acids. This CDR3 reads CASSPLTDTEAFF. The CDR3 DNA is TGTGCCAGCAGCCCTCTAACGGACACTGAAGCTTTCTTT.

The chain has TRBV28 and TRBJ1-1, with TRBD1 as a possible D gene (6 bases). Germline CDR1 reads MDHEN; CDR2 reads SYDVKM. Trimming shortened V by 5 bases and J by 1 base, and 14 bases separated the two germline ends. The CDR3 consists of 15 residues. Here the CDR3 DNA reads TGTGCCAGCAGTATCCCGAGGGGGGGGAACACTGAAGCTTTCTTT. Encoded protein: CASSIPRGGNTEAFF.

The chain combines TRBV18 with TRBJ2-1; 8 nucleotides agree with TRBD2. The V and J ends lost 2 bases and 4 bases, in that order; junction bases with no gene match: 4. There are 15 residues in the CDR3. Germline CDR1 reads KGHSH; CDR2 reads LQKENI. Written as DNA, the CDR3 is TGTGCCAGCTCACCATTAGCGGGGAGTTACAATGAGCAGTTCTTC. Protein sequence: CASSPLAGSYNEQFF.

The CDR3 DNA reads TGTGCCAGCAGCTTAGGAGGGGGTCAGCCCCAGCATTTT. It encodes CASSLGGGQPQHF. This chain connects TRBV7-6 to TRBJ1-5; weak D call: TRBD1 (6 bases). The V gene's germline CDR1 is SGHVS and CDR2 FNYEAQ. Between the trimmed V and J ends, which lost 1 base and 6 bases, there was a span of 7 bases. The CDR3 is made up of 13 amino acids. The complete variable domain, with remaining parts taken from reference TRBV7-6 and TRBJ1-5, reads GAGVSQSPRYKVTKRGQDVALRCDPISGHVSLYWYRQALGQGPEFLTYFNYEAQQDKSGLPNDRFSAERPEGSISTLTIQRTEQRDSAMYRCASSLGGGQPQHFGDGTRLSIL.

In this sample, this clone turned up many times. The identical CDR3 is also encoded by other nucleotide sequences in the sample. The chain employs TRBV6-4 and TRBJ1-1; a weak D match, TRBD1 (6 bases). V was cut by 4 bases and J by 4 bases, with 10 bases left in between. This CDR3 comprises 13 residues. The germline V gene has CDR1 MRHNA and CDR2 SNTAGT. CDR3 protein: CASSVLGGTEAFF. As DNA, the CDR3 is TGTGCCAGCAGTGTTCTAGGGGGCACTGAAGCTTTCTTT.

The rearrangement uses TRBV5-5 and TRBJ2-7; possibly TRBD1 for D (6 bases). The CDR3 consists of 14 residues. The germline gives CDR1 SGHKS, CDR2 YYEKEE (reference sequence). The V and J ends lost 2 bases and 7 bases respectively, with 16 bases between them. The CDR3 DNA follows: TGTGCCAGCAGCTTCGACGTGGGGGCGCGGGAGCAGTACTTC. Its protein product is CASSFDVGAREQYF.

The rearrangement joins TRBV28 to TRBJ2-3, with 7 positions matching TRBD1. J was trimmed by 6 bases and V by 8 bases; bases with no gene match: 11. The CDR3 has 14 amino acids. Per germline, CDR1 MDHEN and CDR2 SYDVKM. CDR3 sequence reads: CASRRTGGADTQYF. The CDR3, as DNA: TGTGCCAGCCGCAGGACAGGTGGAGCGGATACGCAGTATTTT.

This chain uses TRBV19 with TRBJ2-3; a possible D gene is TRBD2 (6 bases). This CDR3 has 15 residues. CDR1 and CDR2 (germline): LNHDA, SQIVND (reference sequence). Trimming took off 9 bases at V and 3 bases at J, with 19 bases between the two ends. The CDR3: CASQQRGGKTDTQYF. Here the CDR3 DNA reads TGTGCCAGCCAACAAAGGGGCGGGAAAACAGATACGCAGTATTTT.

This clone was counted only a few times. CDR3 region: CASSSGQGADTQYF. The CDR3 DNA reads TGTGCCAGCTCATCCGGACAGGGTGCAGATACGCAGTATTTT. V is TRBV18 and J is TRBJ2-3, with 8 bases matching TRBD1. This CDR3 spans 14 amino acids. Trimming at V came to 5 bases and at J to 4 bases, leaving 5 bases not matched to a gene. Germline CDR1 and CDR2: KGHSH and LQKENI.

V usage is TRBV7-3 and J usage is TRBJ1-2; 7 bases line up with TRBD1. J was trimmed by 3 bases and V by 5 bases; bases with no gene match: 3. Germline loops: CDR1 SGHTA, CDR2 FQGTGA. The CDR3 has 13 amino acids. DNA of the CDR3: TGTGCCAGCAGCGAACAGGGGCACTATGGCTACACCTTC. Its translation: CASSEQGHYGYTF.

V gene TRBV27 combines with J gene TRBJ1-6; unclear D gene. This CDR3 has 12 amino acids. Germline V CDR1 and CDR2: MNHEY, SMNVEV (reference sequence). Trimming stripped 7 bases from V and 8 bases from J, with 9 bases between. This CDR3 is CASTQNYSPLHF. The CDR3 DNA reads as TGTGCCAGCACCCAAAATTATTCACCCCTCCACTTT.

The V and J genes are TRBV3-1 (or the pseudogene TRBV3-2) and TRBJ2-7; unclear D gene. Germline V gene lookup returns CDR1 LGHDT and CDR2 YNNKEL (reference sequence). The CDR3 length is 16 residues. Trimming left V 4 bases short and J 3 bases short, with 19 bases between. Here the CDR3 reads CASSPTGGAAHYEQYF. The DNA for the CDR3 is TGTGCCAGCAGCCCTACTGGCGGAGCCGCTCACTACGAGCAGTACTTC.

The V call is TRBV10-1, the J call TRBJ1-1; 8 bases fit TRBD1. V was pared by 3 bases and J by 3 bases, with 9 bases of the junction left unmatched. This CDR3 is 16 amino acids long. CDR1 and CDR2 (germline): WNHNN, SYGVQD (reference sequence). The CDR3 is CASSERTGGFYTEAFF. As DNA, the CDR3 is TGCGCCAGCAGTGAACGAACAGGGGGGTTTTACACTGAAGCTTTCTTT.

CDR3 sequence: CASSELAGAYNEQFF. The DNA of the CDR3 is TGTGCCAGCAGTGAACTAGCGGGAGCGTACAATGAGCAGTTCTTC. The V gene is TRBV6-4, the J gene TRBJ2-1, with 11 bases identical to TRBD2. From germline, CDR1 is MRHNA and CDR2 SNTAGT. The CDR3 extends over 15 amino acids. Unmatched junction bases numbered 2, after V lost 3 bases and J lost 4 bases.

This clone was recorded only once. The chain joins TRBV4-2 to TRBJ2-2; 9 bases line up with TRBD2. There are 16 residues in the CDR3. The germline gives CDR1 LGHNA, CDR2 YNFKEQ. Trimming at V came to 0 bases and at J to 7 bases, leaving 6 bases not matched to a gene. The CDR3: CASSQDAGGPGGELFF. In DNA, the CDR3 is TGTGCCAGCAGCCAAGATGCGGGAGGGCCGGGCGGGGAGCTGTTTTTT.

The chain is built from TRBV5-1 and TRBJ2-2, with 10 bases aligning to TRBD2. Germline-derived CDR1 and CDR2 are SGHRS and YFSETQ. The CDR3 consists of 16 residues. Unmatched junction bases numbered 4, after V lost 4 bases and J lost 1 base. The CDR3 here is CASSILAGVNTGELFF. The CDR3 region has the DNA TGCGCCAGCAGCATCCTAGCGGGAGTGAACACCGGGGAGCTGTTTTTT.

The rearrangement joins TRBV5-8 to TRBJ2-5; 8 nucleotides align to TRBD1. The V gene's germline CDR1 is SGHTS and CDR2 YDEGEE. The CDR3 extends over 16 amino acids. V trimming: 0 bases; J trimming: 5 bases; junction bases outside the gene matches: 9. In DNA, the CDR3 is TGTGCCAGCAGCTTGGGGGCAGGGGGCGTTCCGGAGACCCAGTACTTC. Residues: CASSLGAGGVPETQYF.

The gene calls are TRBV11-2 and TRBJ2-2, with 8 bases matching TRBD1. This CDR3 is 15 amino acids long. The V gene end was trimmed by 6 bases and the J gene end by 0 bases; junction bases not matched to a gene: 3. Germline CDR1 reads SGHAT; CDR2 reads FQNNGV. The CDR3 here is CASRRQGTNTGELFF. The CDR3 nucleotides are TGTGCCAGCAGAAGACAGGGGACGAACACCGGGGAGCTGTTTTTT. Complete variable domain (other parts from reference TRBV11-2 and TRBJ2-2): EAGVAQSPRYKIIEKRQSVAFWCNPISGHATLYWYQQILGQGPKLLIQFQNNGVVDDSQLPKDRFSAERLKGVDSTLKIQPAKLEDSAVYLCASRRQGTNTGELFFGEGSRLTVL.

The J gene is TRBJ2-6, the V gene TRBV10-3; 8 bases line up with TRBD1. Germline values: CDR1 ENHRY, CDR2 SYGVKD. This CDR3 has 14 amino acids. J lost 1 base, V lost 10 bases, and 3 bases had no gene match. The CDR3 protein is CATQGGSGANVLTF. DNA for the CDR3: TGTGCCACACAGGGGGGATCTGGGGCCAACGTCCTGACTTTC.

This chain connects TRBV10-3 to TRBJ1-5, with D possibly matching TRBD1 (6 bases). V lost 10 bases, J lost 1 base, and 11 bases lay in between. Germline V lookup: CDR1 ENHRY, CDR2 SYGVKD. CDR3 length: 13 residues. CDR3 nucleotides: TGTGCCAGTACAGGGCGCAGCAATCAGCCCCAGCATTTT. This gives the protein CASTGRSNQPQHF.

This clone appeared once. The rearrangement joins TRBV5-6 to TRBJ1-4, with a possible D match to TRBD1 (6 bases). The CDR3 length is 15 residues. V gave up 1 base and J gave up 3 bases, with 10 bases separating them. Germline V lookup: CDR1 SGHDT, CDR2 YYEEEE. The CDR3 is CASSLTGRANEKLFF. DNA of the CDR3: TGTGCCAGCAGCTTGACAGGGCGAGCTAATGAAAAACTGTTTTTT.

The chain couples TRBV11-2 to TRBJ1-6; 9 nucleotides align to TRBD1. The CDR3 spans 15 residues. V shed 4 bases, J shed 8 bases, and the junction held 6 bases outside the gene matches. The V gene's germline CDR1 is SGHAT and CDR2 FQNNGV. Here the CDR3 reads CASSSGQGSHSPLHF. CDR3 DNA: TGTGCCAGCAGCTCCGGACAGGGGAGTCATTCACCCCTCCACTTT. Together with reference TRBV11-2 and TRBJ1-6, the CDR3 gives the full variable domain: EAGVAQSPRYKIIEKRQSVAFWCNPISGHATLYWYQQILGQGPKLLIQFQNNGVVDDSQLPKDRFSAERLKGVDSTLKIQPAKLEDSAVYLCASSSGQGSHSPLHFGNGTRLTVT.

Written as DNA, the CDR3 is TGTGCCAGCAGCTCGGACTATCAAGAGACCCAGTACTTC. Translated, it gives CASSSDYQETQYF. The J gene is TRBJ2-5, the V gene TRBV11-2; D might be TRBD2 (6 bases). Trimming took 4 bases from V and 2 from J, leaving 8 bases between them. Germline V lookup: CDR1 SGHAT, CDR2 FQNNGV. CDR3 length: 13 residues.

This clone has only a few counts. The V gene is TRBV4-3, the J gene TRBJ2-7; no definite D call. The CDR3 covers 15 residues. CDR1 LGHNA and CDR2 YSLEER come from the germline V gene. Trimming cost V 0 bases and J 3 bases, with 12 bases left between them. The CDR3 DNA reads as TGCGCCAGCAGCCAAGATAGAGTCTCGTACTACGAGCAGTACTTC. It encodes CASSQDRVSYYEQYF.